Shown below are 11 T cell receptor beta chains from a single sample sequenced in a study of blood T cell repertoires in COVID-19. Method: immunoSEQ multiplex PCR; TCRdb's copy keeps in-frame clones and lacks some. The table shows 65,000 to 85,000 clones, with roughly 80% occurring only once. Sequenced input: peripheral blood. These TCRs come from a woman in her sixties or seventies with acute or convalescent COVID-19.

The chain combines TRBV7-2 with TRBJ2-7; a possible D gene is TRBD1 (5 bases). Looked up from germline, CDR1 is SGHTA and CDR2 is FQGNSA. This CDR3 is built from 16 residues. The ends were cut back, 3 bases at V and 1 base at J, with 16 bases in the middle. The CDR3 loop is CASSLFGAALSYEQYF. In DNA, the CDR3 is TGTGCCAGCAGCTTGTTTGGGGCAGCCTTATCCTACGAGCAGTACTTC.

In this sample, this clone turned up a few times. The chain carries TRBV5-6 and TRBJ1-1; 7 bases are shared with TRBD1. The CDR3 has 12 amino acids. Looked up from germline, CDR1 is SGHDT and CDR2 is YYEEEE. The ends lost 5 bases at V and 8 bases at J; junction bases unmatched: 6. In DNA, the CDR3 is TGTGCCAGCAGTTCCTTGACAGGGGAAGCTTTCTTT. Protein product: CASSSLTGEAFF.

The J gene is TRBJ1-5, the V gene TRBV24-1; 7 bases match TRBD1. Germline CDR1 KGHDR, CDR2 SFDVKD. The CDR3 covers 15 residues. V gave up 5 bases and J gave up 2 bases; unmatched junction bases: 5. The DNA of the CDR3 is TGTGCCACCAGTGGTGACAGGGCTGGCAATCAGCCCCAGCATTTT. It yields the protein CATSGDRAGNQPQHF.

V and J are TRBV5-1 and TRBJ1-2; 10 positions agree with TRBD1. The V gene's germline CDR1 is SGHRS and CDR2 YFSETQ. V lost 4 bases to trimming and J lost 6 bases; unmatched junction nucleotides: 3. The CDR3 loop spans 13 amino acids. The CDR3 reads CASSMGTGDGYTF. The DNA for the CDR3 is TGCGCCAGCAGCATGGGGACAGGGGATGGCTACACCTTC.

The gene calls are TRBV7-2 and TRBJ2-5; TRBD2 might be the D (5 bases). V lost 1 base, J lost 2 bases, and 11 bases lay in between. The CDR3 contains 15 residues. CDR1 and CDR2 (germline): SGHTA, FQGNSA. Written as DNA, the CDR3 is TGTGCCAGCAGCTTAGGTACTGGGAGACAAGAGACCCAGTACTTC. It yields the protein CASSLGTGRQETQYF.

V and J are TRBV13 and TRBJ2-3; 10 nucleotides align to TRBD1. J lost 6 bases, V lost 0 bases, and 12 bases had no gene match. Germline CDR1 and CDR2: PRHDT and FYEKMQ (reference sequence). The CDR3 covers 18 residues. CDR3 bases: TGTGCCAGCAGCTTAGGGGCGTGGGGACAGGGGACCCATGATACGCAGTATTTT. As protein: CASSLGAWGQGTHDTQYF.

The chain recombines TRBV11-3 with TRBJ2-1, with 9 nucleotides matching TRBD2. There are 15 residues in the CDR3. V shed 5 bases and J 5 bases; nucleotides not matched to a gene: 7. Germline loops: CDR1 SGHNT, CDR2 YENEEA. Here the CDR3 reads CASSERGLAHNEQFF. Written as DNA, the CDR3 is TGTGCCAGCAGCGAAAGGGGACTAGCCCACAATGAGCAGTTCTTC.

The rearrangement joins TRBV3-1 (or the pseudogene TRBV3-2) to TRBJ1-6, with a weak D call TRBD1 (6 bases). The germline V gene encodes CDR1 LGHDT and CDR2 YNNKEL (reference sequence). The CDR3 has 15 amino acids. The V end was cut by 4 bases, the J end by 7 bases, with 14 bases between. Written as DNA, the CDR3 is TGTGCCAGCAGCCGATTGGGACACCTAAATTCACCCCTCCACTTT. Protein sequence: CASSRLGHLNSPLHF.

The V call is TRBV4-1, the J call TRBJ1-2, with no clear D. From germline, CDR1 is MGHRA and CDR2 YSYEKL. V was cut by 1 base and J by 0 bases, with 3 bases left in between. The CDR3 consists of 13 residues. The CDR3 DNA reads as TGCGCCAGCAGCCAAGCTACTAACTATGGCTACACCTTC. This translates into CASSQATNYGYTF.

The chain couples TRBV30 to TRBJ2-3; the D gene is possibly TRBD2 (5 bases). The CDR3 sequence is 15 residues long. Germline CDR1 GTSNPN, CDR2 SVGIG (reference sequence). Trimming took 2 bases from V and 1 from J, leaving 13 bases between them. CDR3 nucleotides: TGTGCCTGGAGTAATAAGGGAGTAGGCACAGATACGCAGTATTTT. Translating gives CAWSNKGVGTDTQYF. Using reference TRBV30 and TRBJ2-3 for the parts outside the CDR3, the full variable domain is SQTIHQWPATLVQPVGSPLSLECTVEGTSNPNLYWYRQAAGRGLQLLFYSVGIGQISSEVPQNLSASRPQDRQFILSSKKLLLSDSGFYLCAWSNKGVGTDTQYFGPGTRLTVL.

This chain links TRBV18 with TRBJ1-1; no reliable D call. CDR1 is KGHSH and CDR2 is LQKENI in the germline V gene. V dropped 6 bases and J dropped 0 bases, with 11 bases sitting between them. The CDR3 is 14 amino acids. The CDR3 region is CASSADILNTEAFF. CDR3 DNA sequence: TGTGCCAGCTCGGCCGACATCCTGAACACTGAAGCTTTCTTT. The complete variable domain, with remaining parts taken from reference TRBV18 and TRBJ1-1, reads NAGVMQNPRHLVRRRGQEARLRCSPMKGHSHVYWYRQLPEEGLKFMVYLQKENIIDESGMPKERFSAEFPKEGPSILRIQQVVRGDSAAYFCASSADILNTEAFFGQGTRLTVV.